Shown below are 15 T cell receptor beta chains from a single sample sequenced in a study of T cell repertoires in cytomegalovirus infection. TCRdb redid the calling of the reads with MiXCR, one entry per CDR3 protein. This sample yields some 220,000 distinct CDR3 sequences, of which around 40% are seen a single time; roughly three fifths belongs to the top ten. Their antigen targets remain unknown. The material was CD8+ T cells from cultured PBMCs, obtained from culture after CMV antigen stimulation. Receptor source: a human donor in good health (CMV status not recorded). Some clones in this sample may be carry-over from other donors' samples.

This clonotype was observed a few times. This sequence joins TRBV25-1 and TRBJ1-2; D call uncertain. Germline V gives CDR1 MGHDK, CDR2 SYGVNS. Trimming pared 2 bases from V and 6 bases from J, leaving 10 bases between. This CDR3 region has 13 residues. The CDR3 is CASSEGQRNGYTF. CDR3 in DNA: TGTGCCAGCAGTGAAGGGCAGAGGAATGGCTACACCTTC.

The chain joins TRBV4-1 to TRBJ2-7; 9 positions match TRBD2. This CDR3 has 16 amino acids. Germline V gene lookup returns CDR1 MGHRA and CDR2 YSYEKL. The junction had 9 bases not matched to a gene; V was cut back by 2 bases and J by 4 bases. This chain's CDR3 is CASSQWKAGGHYEQYF. As DNA, the CDR3 is TGCGCCAGCAGCCAATGGAAGGCGGGAGGGCATTACGAGCAGTACTTC.

The sample holds a few counts of this clonotype. J is TRBJ2-7 and V is TRBV25-1; TRBD1 matches 7 bases. Per germline, CDR1 MGHDK and CDR2 SYGVNS. The junction had 11 bases not matched to a gene; V was cut back by 4 bases and J by 2 bases. This CDR3 spans 16 amino acids. CDR3 sequence (DNA): TGTGCCAGCAGTGGACAGGGTGGGGCCAAGACCTACGAGCAGTACTTC. It codes for CASSGQGGAKTYEQYF.

This clonotype was seen only a few times. This sequence joins TRBV4-1 and TRBJ1-2; 12 bases fit TRBD1. This CDR3 has 15 residues. The ends lost 6 bases at V and 5 bases at J; junction bases unmatched: 7. In germline, CDR1 is MGHRA, CDR2 YSYEKL. The CDR3 coding sequence is TGCGCCAGCAGAACCGGGACAGGGGGCTTTTATGGCTACACCTTC. This codes for CASRTGTGGFYGYTF.

This clonotype has only a few counts. This chain joins TRBV27 and TRBJ2-4; perhaps TRBD2 as D (6 bases). Trimming removed 4 bases at V and 10 bases at J, with 17 bases between. The germline V gene encodes CDR1 MNHEY and CDR2 SMNVEV (reference sequence). This CDR3 has 14 amino acids. The CDR3 DNA sequence: TGTGCCAGCAGTTCCCCTCCGGGAGTTATGATTCAGTACTTC. Its translation is CASSSPPGVMIQYF.

The chain combines TRBV20-1 with TRBJ2-7, with TRBD2 matching over 9 bases. V lost 3 bases to trimming and J lost 1 base; unmatched junction nucleotides: 7. CDR1 is DFQATT, CDR2 SNEGSKA, per germline (reference sequence). This CDR3 is built from 15 residues. CDR3 in amino acids: CSARGEREASYEQYF. The CDR3 coding sequence is TGCAGTGCTAGGGGAGAGCGGGAGGCATCCTACGAGCAGTACTTC.

This clonotype was seen many times. The chain combines TRBV7-8 with TRBJ2-1; tentatively, D is TRBD2 (5 bases). CDR1 SGHVS and CDR2 FQNEAQ come from the germline V gene. Trimming took 5 bases from V and 3 from J, leaving 11 bases between them. CDR3 length: 14 residues. The CDR3 is CASSVSGDYNEQFF. CDR3 sequence (DNA): TGTGCCAGCAGCGTATCCGGGGACTACAATGAGCAGTTCTTC.

This chain connects TRBV6-6 to TRBJ2-5, with TRBD1 as a possible D gene (6 bases). Trimming took off 0 bases at V and 2 bases at J, with 10 bases between the two ends. Germline CDR1 is MNHNY and CDR2 is SVGAGI (reference sequence). The CDR3 is made up of 15 amino acids. CDR3 amino acids: CASSYSPDRQETQYF. In DNA form, the CDR3 reads TGTGCCAGCAGTTACTCTCCGGACAGACAAGAGACCCAGTACTTC.

The count of this clonotype is one. This clone may be a read error of a much larger clone one base away. This sequence joins TRBV7-3 and TRBJ1-6, with D tentatively TRBD1 (6 bases). The CDR3 has 15 residues. CDR1 is SGHTA and CDR2 is FQGTGA in the germline V gene. The CDR3: CGSSLRGVGNSPLHF. CDR3 DNA sequence: TGTGGCAGCAGCTTAAGGGGGGTTGGCAATTCACCCCTCCACTTT.

The V gene is TRBV27, the J gene TRBJ2-1; D is undetermined. The CDR3 is 13 amino acids. Trimming pared 8 bases from V and 0 bases from J, leaving 8 bases between. The germline V gene has CDR1 MNHEY and CDR2 SMNVEV (reference sequence). The CDR3 DNA reads as TGTGCCAGCTCCGCGAGCTCCTACAATGAGCAGTTCTTC. Encoded protein: CASSASSYNEQFF.

This clonotype has a count of ten or more. The rearrangement joins TRBV4-2 to TRBJ2-7; 7 bases are a match to TRBD2. This CDR3 spans 17 amino acids. Per germline, CDR1 LGHNA and CDR2 YNFKEQ. V shed 3 bases, J shed 4 bases, and the junction held 15 bases outside the gene matches. CDR3 DNA sequence: TGTGCCAGCAGCCACTTCCCCCGGGGCGGGAGTATTTACGAGCAGTACTTC. This codes for CASSHFPRGGSIYEQYF.

This sequence joins TRBV5-6 and TRBJ2-7, with 10 nucleotides matching TRBD2. Germline values: CDR1 SGHDT, CDR2 YYEEEE. J was trimmed by 0 bases and V by 4 bases; bases with no gene match: 4. This CDR3 comprises 15 residues. The CDR3 region has the DNA TGTGCCAGCAGCCGGACTAGCGGCTTCTCCTACGAGCAGTACTTC. Protein sequence: CASSRTSGFSYEQYF.

This clonotype was recorded many times. The chain couples TRBV7-8 to TRBJ2-7, with D perhaps matching TRBD1 (6 bases). CDR3 size: 16 residues. The germline V and J ends were trimmed by 1 base and 5 bases, with 18 bases remaining between them. Germline lookup yields CDR1 SGHVS and CDR2 FQNEAQ. CDR3 DNA sequence: TGTGCCAGCAGCTTAGTACGTCAGGGGATAACCAACGAGCAGTACTTC. It is translated as CASSLVRQGITNEQYF.

The V and J genes are TRBV6-6 and TRBJ1-1; weak D call: TRBD1 (6 bases). V lost 7 bases, J lost 1 base, and 19 bases lay in between. The CDR3 is 16 amino acids. From germline, CDR1 is MNHNY and CDR2 SVGAGI (reference sequence). The CDR3 spells CASIPVQGRRNTEAFF. In DNA form, the CDR3 reads TGTGCCAGCATCCCGGTGCAGGGGAGGCGGAACACTGAAGCTTTCTTT.

This clonotype was detected once. The rearrangement links TRBV19 to TRBJ2-7; no clear D. The CDR3 contains 14 residues. Germline CDR1 and CDR2: LNHDA and SQIVND (reference sequence). Trimming removed 2 bases at V and 3 bases at J, with 11 bases between. In DNA form, the CDR3 reads TGTGCCAGTAGTATACTCCCGGGCGGCTACGAGCAGTACTTC. This gives the protein CASSILPGGYEQYF.